One and the same sample provided the 21 T cell receptor beta chains below, sequenced in a study of blood T cell repertoires in COVID-19. Profiling relied on immunoSEQ multiplex PCR, and the TCRdb table lists in-frame clones only, not all of them. Of roughly 53,000 clones detected, 75% to 80% appear once; the ten largest clones hold 22%. The sample taken for sequencing was peripheral blood. Every receptor here comes from a man aged 45-65 years with active or convalescent COVID-19.

This clone came up once. The V gene is TRBV6-5, the J gene TRBJ2-1, with D possibly being TRBD1 (6 bases). The germline gives CDR1 MNHEY, CDR2 SVGAGI. The CDR3 spans 13 residues. V gave up 9 bases and J gave up 3 bases, with 12 bases separating them. The CDR3 spells CARNRDIYNEQFF. DNA for the CDR3: TGTGCCAGAAACAGGGATATCTACAATGAGCAGTTCTTC.

V gene TRBV5-4 combines with J gene TRBJ1-1, with D maybe TRBD1 (5 bases). The CDR3 is 15 residues long. V was shortened by 3 bases and J by 1 base, with 13 bases between the two germline ends. Germline-derived CDR1 and CDR2 are SGHNT and YYREEE (reference sequence). CDR3 bases: TGTGCCAGCAGCTCTGGGGGAGGGTCGAACACTGAAGCTTTCTTT. It specifies CASSSGGGSNTEAFF.

V is TRBV2 and J is TRBJ2-7; TRBD2 matches 9 bases. The junction had 8 bases not matched to a gene; V was cut back by 4 bases and J by 7 bases. CDR1 SNHLY and CDR2 FYNNEI come from the germline V gene. The CDR3 consists of 14 residues. The CDR3 DNA sequence: TGTGCCAGCAGTGGTGGCGGGGGGGCAGGGGAGCAGTACTTC. This translates into CASSGGGGAGEQYF.

The V and J genes are TRBV6-2 or TRBV6-3 and TRBJ2-7; D ambiguous. Trimming took off 4 bases at V and 2 bases at J, with 9 bases between the two ends. The CDR3 spans 13 residues. CDR1 is MNHEY and CDR2 is SVGEGT in the germline V gene. CDR3 sequence (DNA): TGTGCCAGCAGTTTAACCGACACCTACGAGCAGTACTTC. Protein: CASSLTDTYEQYF.

This clone was detected once. The rearrangement links TRBV7-2 to TRBJ1-5; 7 nucleotides line up with TRBD1. V was clipped by 5 bases and J by 7 bases; unmatched bases: 5. This CDR3 region has 13 residues. Germline CDR1 and CDR2: SGHTA and FQGNSA. CDR3: CASSRGRGQPQHF. The CDR3 region has the DNA TGTGCCAGCAGCAGGGGGCGCGGGCAGCCCCAGCATTTT. Supplemented by reference TRBV7-2 and TRBJ1-5, the full variable domain reads GAGVSQSPSNKVTEKGKDVELRCDPISGHTALYWYRQSLGQGLEFLIYFQGNSAPDKSGLPSDRFSAERTGGSVSTLTIQRTQQEDSAVYLCASSRGRGQPQHFGDGTRLSIL.

The rearrangement links TRBV29-1 to TRBJ2-3; 10 nucleotides line up with TRBD1. V was pared by 6 bases and J by 1 base, with 10 bases of the junction left unmatched. Per germline, CDR1 SQVTM and CDR2 ANQGSEA. The CDR3 is 16 amino acids. The CDR3 coding sequence is TGCAGCGTCGCATACTCCGGGACAGGGGGCACAGATACGCAGTATTTT. Protein product: CSVAYSGTGGTDTQYF.

The chain carries TRBV7-2 and TRBJ1-2; no clear D gene. CDR3 size: 15 residues. The germline V gene has CDR1 SGHTA and CDR2 FQGNSA. Trimming took 5 bases from V and 4 from J, leaving 17 bases between them. The CDR3 reads CASSPRPEDAYGYTF. CDR3 nucleotide sequence: TGTGCCAGCAGCCCCAGGCCTGAAGACGCCTATGGCTACACCTTC.

The chain is built from TRBV10-3 and TRBJ2-7, with 9 bases identical to TRBD1. The V segment lost 6 bases and the J segment 6 bases; nucleotides outside the gene matches: 9. Germline V gives CDR1 ENHRY, CDR2 SYGVKD. CDR3 size: 14 residues. The CDR3 nucleotides read TGTGCCATCAGGGAGCCGGGACAGGGCTCCGAGCAGTACTTC. Translation: CAIREPGQGSEQYF.

The chain has TRBV4-1 and TRBJ2-7; no definite D call. This CDR3 has 13 amino acids. The ends were cut back, 3 bases at V and 7 bases at J, with 13 bases in the middle. Germline CDR1 reads MGHRA; CDR2 reads YSYEKL. CDR3: CASSQATQREQYF. The CDR3 DNA is TGCGCCAGCAGCCAGGCGACACAACGGGAGCAGTACTTC.

Here the CDR3 DNA reads TGTGCCAGCAGCTTAGCCCCCTTGGGCGGGGGTGCGGATACGCAGTATTTT. This sequence encodes CASSLAPLGGGADTQYF. This chain uses TRBV7-2 with TRBJ2-3, with 7 nucleotides matching TRBD2. This CDR3 is 17 amino acids long. The V segment lost 0 bases and the J segment 6 bases; nucleotides outside the gene matches: 12. Germline V CDR1 and CDR2: SGHTA, FQGNSA. Variable domain in full (rest from reference TRBV7-2 and TRBJ2-3): GAGVSQSPSNKVTEKGKDVELRCDPISGHTALYWYRQSLGQGLEFLIYFQGNSAPDKSGLPSDRFSAERTGGSVSTLTIQRTQQEDSAVYLCASSLAPLGGGADTQYFGPGTRLTVL.

The V and J genes are TRBV30 and TRBJ2-1; 9 bases line up with TRBD2. The germline CDR1 and CDR2 sequences are GTSNPN and SVGIG (reference sequence). V trimming: 5 bases; J trimming: 8 bases; junction bases outside the gene matches: 16. CDR3 length: 16 amino acids. The CDR3 is CAWGDILAGYSDEQFF. CDR3 coding DNA: TGTGCCTGGGGCGATATACTAGCGGGTTATAGCGATGAGCAGTTCTTC.

The table lists this clone with a count of one. The chain combines TRBV19 with TRBJ1-2; 8 positions match TRBD1. Per germline, CDR1 LNHDA and CDR2 SQIVND (reference sequence). With V trimmed by 1 base and J by 6 bases, 7 bases remained unmatched. There are 15 residues in the CDR3. The CDR3: CASSIGGQGLNGYTF. For the CDR3, the DNA is TGTGCCAGTAGTATAGGCGGACAGGGATTGAATGGCTACACCTTC.

V gene TRBV12-3 or TRBV12-4 combines with J gene TRBJ2-7; maybe TRBD2 (5 bases). Between the trimmed V and J ends, which lost 6 bases and 12 bases, there was a span of 15 bases. The CDR3 runs to 11 residues. For the CDR3, the DNA is TGTGCCAGCAGCCGTGACGGGGTAGCGTACTTC. Encoded protein: CASSRDGVAYF.

A single count supports this clone. The V gene is TRBV10-3, the J gene TRBJ2-7; the match to TRBD2 covers 12 bases. Germline assignment: CDR1 ENHRY and CDR2 SYGVKD. This CDR3 is built from 13 residues. After removal of 10 bases from V and 3 bases from J, the junction contained 4 bases not matched to a gene. The CDR3 DNA is TGTGCCACCGTACTAGCGGGGGGCTACGAGCAGTACTTC. Its translation: CATVLAGGYEQYF.

This rearrangement joins TRBV6-5 to TRBJ2-3, with a tentative D call TRBD1 (5 bases). The CDR3 runs to 12 residues. The germline V gene encodes CDR1 MNHEY and CDR2 SVGAGI. Trimming cost V 6 bases and J 9 bases, with 13 bases left between them. This CDR3 is CASRSRPGTQYF. The CDR3 DNA reads as TGTGCCAGCAGATCCCGTCCAGGGACGCAGTATTTT.

The chain is built from TRBV6-6 and TRBJ2-1; D perhaps matches TRBD1 (6 bases). Germline CDR1 is MNHNY and CDR2 is SVGAGI (reference sequence). This CDR3 contains 13 residues. V was cut by 6 bases and J by 1 base, with 7 bases left in between. The CDR3 bases are TGTGCCAGCAGCAGGGGTTCCTACAATGAGCAGTTCTTC. Amino acids: CASSRGSYNEQFF.

The rearrangement links TRBV30 to TRBJ2-1, with D possibly TRBD1 on 5 matching bases. This CDR3 is 13 amino acids long. V was pared by 6 bases and J by 6 bases, with 15 bases between. Germline V gene lookup returns CDR1 GTSNPN and CDR2 SVGIG (reference sequence). Here the CDR3 reads CACERGRGNEQFF. For the CDR3, the DNA is TGTGCCTGCGAACGAGGTAGGGGCAATGAGCAGTTCTTC. Drawing the rest from reference TRBV30 and TRBJ2-1, the complete variable domain is SQTIHQWPATLVQPVGSPLSLECTVEGTSNPNLYWYRQAAGRGLQLLFYSVGIGQISSEVPQNLSASRPQDRQFILSSKKLLLSDSGFYLCACERGRGNEQFFGPGTRLTVL.

The gene calls are TRBV14 and TRBJ2-5; unclear D gene. Germline CDR1 SGHDN, CDR2 FVKESK. There are 12 residues in the CDR3. Trimming cost V 1 base and J 7 bases, with 7 bases left between them. The DNA of the CDR3 is TGTGCCAGCAGCCAAGCACGCGGGACCCAGTACTTC. It yields the protein CASSQARGTQYF.

The V call is TRBV5-1, the J call TRBJ1-4; D remains unclear. Germline CDR1 reads SGHRS; CDR2 reads YFSETQ. CDR3 length: 16 residues. Trimming took 2 bases from V and 4 from J, leaving 15 bases between them. In DNA form, the CDR3 reads TGCGCCAGCAGCTTAGAGGGCACCCGGGGTAATGAAAAACTGTTTTTT. Its protein is CASSLEGTRGNEKLFF.

The chain has TRBV19 and TRBJ2-1, with 9 nucleotides matching TRBD2. The CDR3 consists of 17 residues. Losses at the gene ends were 0 bases for V and 2 bases for J; bases not matched to a gene: 5. Germline loops: CDR1 LNHDA, CDR2 SQIVND (reference sequence). CDR3 sequence reads: CASSIDLQRGAYNEQFF. CDR3 in DNA: TGTGCCAGTAGTATAGATCTCCAGCGGGGGGCCTACAATGAGCAGTTCTTC. Together with reference TRBV19 and TRBJ2-1, the CDR3 gives the full variable domain: DGGITQSPKYLFRKEGQNVTLSCEQNLNHDAMYWYRQDPGQGLRLIYYSQIVNDFQKGDIAEGYSVSREKKESFPLTVTSAQKNPTAFYLCASSIDLQRGAYNEQFFGPGTRLTVL.

This clone occurred once. The CDR3 spells CASSIGAGSGSPLHF. CDR3 DNA sequence: TGTGCCAGTAGTATAGGGGCGGGGTCGGGTTCACCCCTCCACTTT. This chain links TRBV19 with TRBJ1-6; no clear D gene. Germline V lookup: CDR1 LNHDA, CDR2 SQIVND (reference sequence). The V gene lost 1 base and the J gene lost 9 bases, with 13 bases spanning the gap. This CDR3 is built from 15 residues.